This T cell receptor beta chain comes out of a study of Graves' ophthalmopathy and Graves' hyperthyroidism (dated by TCRdb to the late 2010s). Concerning the study at large: Peripheral blood samples were taken at the time of initial diagnosis, before any treatment was given. TCR beta repertoire signatures were used to distinguish Graves' ophthalmopathy from Graves' hyperthyroidism and to predict progression to ophthalmopathy. In total, around 140 blood samples were TCR-sequenced: approximately 42 ophthalmopathy, approximately 75 hyperthyroidism and some 17 hyperthyroidism-to-ophthalmopathy patients. To explore V-J signatures that separate ophthalmopathy from hyperthyroidism, a discovery set of 100 patients was enrolled, consisting of more than 40 with ophthalmopathy and approximately 60 with stable hyperthyroidism. For independent validation, a separate cohort was made up of approximately 19 hyperthyroidism patients plus 17 patients who later progressed from hyperthyroidism to ophthalmopathy. In five to seven hyperthyroidism patients, the T-cell repertoire of thyroid tissue was compared with the T-cell repertoire of blood. Following sample collection, hyperthyroidism patients were given methimazole at a starting dose of 30 mg daily, and ophthalmopathy patients were given high-dose intravenous methylprednisolone. For training and testing, the 100 or so patients in the discovery cohort were randomly divided in a 7:3 ratio. Broad study findings and their caveats: No statistical method was used to set the sample size in advance, and the investigators knew which group each participant was assigned to. Most of the expanded thyroid clonotypes with a frequency above 0.001 were also detected in blood, and it was suggested that the thyroid immune response may be reflected by blood repertoires. In validation, the model predicted ophthalmopathy progression with about 71% sensitivity and around 72% specificity; approximately 12 predicted patients were CT-confirmed with GO in a median of about 6.1 months. Ophthalmopathy was separated from stable hyperthyroidism by the 13-signature model with about 85% sensitivity and about 81% specificity in cross-validation and with 80%/75% in the test set.

Patients with ophthalmopathy had moderately to severely active disease, with a Clinical Activity Score of 3 or more, a NOSPECS grade of 4 or more, and a disease duration of less than 3 months. Patients with other autoimmune diseases, uncontrolled infections, pregnancy or lactation were excluded. Clinical symptoms, serum thyroxine, TRAb, thyroid ultrasound and orbital computed tomography formed the basis of the diagnosis. Using Ficoll-Paque density gradient centrifugation, PBMCs were isolated from about 9.2 ml of fresh peripheral blood. Total RNA was extracted using Trizol reagent, and RNA quality was checked on an Agilent 2100 Bioanalyzer. For repertoire sequencing, the TCR beta CDR3 regions were amplified from RNA transcripts. The first round of RT-PCR was done with HTBI primers and the Qiagen OneStep RT-PCR kit, and was followed by a second round of multiplex PCR, then size selection and purification. Sequencing of the libraries was carried out on an Illumina HiSeq2000 in paired-end mode with 100 bp reads. As for how the authors treated the data: SOAPnuke was used to process the reads, throwing out any read that had adapters, had uncalled bases, had a mean Phred below 15, or lacked an exact constant-primer or identifier match. COPE v1.2.5 was used to merge the high-quality paired reads. Unique nucleotide sequences were defined as clonotypes and aligned to IMGT TRB V, D and J references using MiTCR v1.1. Analysis was restricted to V-J combinations with a frequency above 0.0001, which covered 99.2% of repertoires. A TCR clonal expansion and chaos score per V-J combination was defined as the ratio of F50 clonal expansion to chaos observed in the TCRdist matrix. Welch's t-statistics and random forest were used to narrow the features down to around 12 V-J combinations, which were then fed into a naive Bayes classifier. Thyroid-blood repertoire similarity was quantified with the Morisita-Horn index. The public reads were reanalyzed by TCRdb: fastp trimming at Q25, MiXCR alignment, in-frame beta chains only. CDR3 protein sequences are deduplicated, and each keeps its most common genes and DNA. These V and J calls are TCRdb output, not the study's own analysis. Recorded for this sample are about half a million distinct CDR3 sequences; approximately 15% of them occurred a single time. The ten largest clones represent 9.8% of the sample.

Its CDR3 holds 14 amino acids, cysteine through phenylalanine. Only the CDR3 DNA stays, 42 bases, in frame from base 1. Trimming at the junction amounts to 2 bases on V and 9 bases on J, and the germline ends lie 16 bases apart. On this clonotype: Its cognate antigen has yet to be identified. Nothing much larger sits one base from this clone, and base qualities are not available.

This chain is built from TRBV12-3 or TRBV12-4 and TRBJ1-1; tentative D gene TRBD1, with 5 bases matching. The origin of this receptor is a woman aged 30 to 39 with Graves' ophthalmopathy. Donor details come from another sample of the same person, matched by shared clones. Material: blood. The nucleotide sequence reads TGTGCCAGCAGTTTAATGCAGGGTAGAACTAAAGCTTTCTTT. Its translation is CASSLMQGRTKAFF.